A single T cell receptor beta chain is shown here with its context. Its antigen remains unidentified. Base qualities are not recorded, but no much larger clone differs from it by a single base. Cut back by 1 base and 8 bases, the V and J ends lie 12 bases apart. Per the germline V gene, SGHRS is the CDR1 and YFSETQ is the CDR2. The CDR3 spans 13 residues, from the cysteine through the phenylalanine. Left in the record is the CDR3 DNA by itself, 39 bases read in frame from the first base. This entry belongs to a study of CD8 T cells in seronegative destructive rheumatoid arthritis (dated by TCRdb to about 2020). Study-level background: At the time of sampling, seven of the eight CND-RA patients were on biological drugs. Researchers compared peripheral CD8+ TCRbeta repertoires from patients with CCP-negative destructive rheumatoid arthritis (CND-RA) against repertoires from newly diagnosed seropositive RA, seronegative RA and healthy controls. Comparison cohorts of seropositive RA, seronegative RA and healthy controls came from an earlier published TCRbeta dataset rather than new sequencing. The paper's findings and limits, for the study overall: The authors read the apparently distinct set of enriched public clonotypes carried by CND-RA patients as support for a separate disease subset. After adjusting for age, CND-RA patients appeared to have less diverse, more clonal CD8+ TCRbeta repertoires than other RA subtypes. The small size of the CND-RA cohort was acknowledged as a study limitation. Because diagnostic samples were lacking, the TCR repertoire differences may partly reflect years of poor disease control rather than having been present at onset. No public clonotype enrichment survived Benjamini-Hochberg correction across the roughly 110,000 clonotypes tested. Compared with controls and other RA subtypes, CND-RA repertoires contained more CMV-reactive and fewer influenza A-reactive CD8+ TCRbeta sequences.

A negative result on the clinical CCP2 antibody test was shown by CND-RA patients, and progression of joint destruction was observed despite active therapy. Every CND-RA patient had failed conventional anti-rheumatic therapy and showed typical joint destruction in the wrists and ankles. Sampling of CND-RA patients was performed not at diagnosis but after long disease histories, which spanned decades in several cases. Approximately 50 millilitres of EDTA-anticoagulated peripheral blood were collected from each patient. Ficoll-Paque PLUS density gradient separation was used to isolate peripheral blood mononuclear cells. CD8+ cells were isolated from fresh or cryopreserved PBMCs by AutoMACS magnetic bead positive selection, with purity checked by flow cytometry. Nucleospin Tissue or Tissue XS kits were used to extract genomic DNA, which was then quantified on a Qubit 2.0 fluorometer. Following the manufacturer's instructions, genomic DNA from CD8+ cells served as the input for TCRbeta sequencing. TCRbeta sequencing used the immunoSEQ assay and was run at a genomics technology centre in Finland. In the authors' own workflow: The clonotype tables produced by the immunoSEQ preprocessing pipeline were converted into VDJtools format, and any non-productive clonotypes were filtered out. Samples with fewer than 10,000 reads were excluded, the remaining samples were subsampled to 10,000 reads, and most of the eight CND-RA samples were retained. The VDJtools CalcDiversityStats function was applied to data subsampled to 10,000 reads to calculate Shannon-Wiener, Simpson and clonality indices. To infer antigen specificity, non-singleton TCRbeta clonotypes were hard-matched against VDJdb, with no mismatches permitted. CDR3 sequences that differed by a single amino acid (Hamming distance 1) were grouped into clusters that potentially share antigen targets. After groups were resampled to six samples, public clonotypes were tested for group enrichment with one-sided Fisher's exact tests, and this procedure was repeated ten times. In TCRdb, the immuneACCESS table is reduced to in-frame sequences with V and J assigned. These tables do not hold every clone; where another copy was compared, an unresolved V gene accounts for under half, and the others remain unexplained. That table furnishes V, J and clone size, whereas the DNA furnished D and trimming. The sample contains over 10,000 clones, around 83% of them found a single time. Together, the top ten hold under 35% of the sample.

The TCR sequence derives from a woman aged 25 to 50 with seronegative destructive rheumatoid arthritis. The chain was built from TRBV5-1 and TRBJ1-2, with the D gene not confidently named. The sequencing input was CD8+ T cells from blood. In nucleotide form, the sequence is TGCGCCAGCAGCTTGCAAACCGGTGCCGGCTACACCTTC. It codes for CASSLQTGAGYTF.